One and the same sample provided the 32 T cell receptor beta chains below, sequenced in a study of T cell repertoires in ileal Crohn's disease. Time point noted: neoterminal ileum biopsy at postoperative endoscopy, about 6 months after surgery. Produced via immunoSEQ multiplex PCR; TCRdb's table is partial and in-frame only. The sample consists of around 15,000 clones, 78% of them appearing once. Sequencing was done on a sample of ileal tissue. The receptors stem from an adult with Crohn's disease.

The chain uses TRBV5-4 and TRBJ1-6, with D uncertain. The CDR3 totals 13 residues. The V end lost 5 bases, the J end lost 5 bases, and 8 bases lay between the germline ends. The germline gives CDR1 SGHNT, CDR2 YYREEE (reference sequence). The CDR3 loop is CASSIGDNSPLHF. CDR3 in DNA: TGTGCCAGCAGTATAGGCGATAATTCACCCCTCCACTTT. Full variable domain (remainder filled in from reference TRBV5-4 and TRBJ1-6): ETGVTQSPTHLIKTRGQQVTLRCSSQSGHNTVSWYQQALGQGPQFIFQYYREEENGRGNFPPRFSGLQFPNYSSELNVNALELDDSALYLCASSIGDNSPLHFGNGTRLTVT.

The chain has TRBV7-2 and TRBJ2-7; the D gene is possibly TRBD2 (7 bases). The CDR3 contains 15 residues. Trimming cost V 5 bases and J 7 bases, with 21 bases left between them. CDR1 and CDR2 (germline): SGHTA, FQGNSA. CDR3 in DNA: TGTGCCAGCAGCCCGAGAATAGGGGGGGCTAGGGAGCAGTACTTC. Amino acids: CASSPRIGGAREQYF.

This clone was found once. The DNA of the CDR3 is TGCAGCGCCGGTGGCCGAACAGATACGCAGTATTTT. Encoded protein: CSAGGRTDTQYF. The chain uses TRBV29-1 and TRBJ2-3; no clear D gene. Germline CDR1 SQVTM, CDR2 ANQGSEA. V was pared by 7 bases and J by 3 bases, with 11 bases between. The CDR3 is made up of 12 amino acids.

The V and J genes are TRBV7-2 and TRBJ1-1, with D perhaps TRBD1 (5 bases). Germline assignment: CDR1 SGHTA and CDR2 FQGNSA. V lost 5 bases and J 4 bases, leaving 29 bases between the germline ends. The CDR3 has 19 residues. CDR3 sequence: CASSTRGVGAGLGSTEAFF. CDR3 in DNA: TGTGCCAGCAGCACTAGGGGAGTTGGGGCAGGGTTAGGTTCCACTGAAGCTTTCTTT.

The V gene is TRBV19, the J gene TRBJ1-2; TRBD1 aligns across 7 bases. Germline V CDR1 and CDR2: LNHDA, SQIVND (reference sequence). V shed 4 bases, J shed 4 bases, and the junction held 6 bases outside the gene matches. The CDR3 spans 14 residues. CDR3 amino acids: CASSTRQGGYGYTF. CDR3 in DNA: TGTGCCAGTAGTACCCGACAGGGAGGCTATGGCTACACCTTC.

The rearrangement uses TRBV30 and TRBJ1-2, with no clear D. Trimming cost V 2 bases and J 4 bases, with 20 bases left between them. Germline V gene lookup returns CDR1 GTSNPN and CDR2 SVGIG (reference sequence). CDR3 length: 16 residues. CDR3 nucleotide sequence: TGTGCCTGGAGTCATTTATTCCGCACGTCGTCCTATGGCTACACCTTC. This translates into CAWSHLFRTSSYGYTF.

This clone was counted between two and nine times. The gene calls are TRBV5-4 and TRBJ1-2; D remains unclear. Looked up from germline, CDR1 is SGHNT and CDR2 is YYREEE (reference sequence). The CDR3 is made up of 13 amino acids. Trimming removed 6 bases from V and 4 bases from J, with 13 bases in between. CDR3 region: CASTLSGSYGYTF. The CDR3 DNA is TGTGCCAGCACTCTTTCGGGGAGCTATGGCTACACCTTC.

This clone has a single count. The chain uses TRBV25-1 and TRBJ2-1; D tentatively reads TRBD1 or TRBD2 (6 bases each). The germline gives CDR1 MGHDK, CDR2 SYGVNS. The CDR3 extends over 14 amino acids. The V gene lost 8 bases and the J gene lost 8 bases, with 19 bases spanning the gap. CDR3 region: CASARRGAVDEQFF. CDR3 nucleotides: TGTGCCAGCGCCCGAAGGGGGGCAGTTGATGAGCAGTTCTTC.

The rearrangement joins TRBV2 to TRBJ2-1; the D gene is possibly TRBD1 (7 bases). V lost 5 bases and J 7 bases, leaving 12 bases between the germline ends. The CDR3 extends over 13 amino acids. Per the germline V gene, CDR1 is SNHLY and CDR2 is FYNNEI. The DNA for the CDR3 is TGTGCCAGCAGTAGCAGGGGGGAGAATGAGCAGTTCTTC. Its protein is CASSSRGENEQFF.

V is TRBV7-9 and J is TRBJ1-2; D is possibly TRBD1 (5 bases). V was cut by 4 bases and J by 5 bases, with 17 bases left in between. This CDR3 has 15 residues. CDR1 SEHNR and CDR2 FQNEAQ come from the germline V gene (reference sequence). CDR3 amino acids: CASSSSGGSLYGYTF. In DNA, the CDR3 is TGTGCCAGCAGCTCGTCGGGGGGGAGCCTATATGGCTACACCTTC. The full variable domain, rest sourced from reference TRBV7-9 and TRBJ1-2, is DTGVSQNPRHKITKRGQNVTFRCDPISEHNRLYWYRQTLGQGPEFLTYFQNEAQLEKSRLLSDRFSAERPKGSFSTLEIQRTEQGDSAMYLCASSSSGGSLYGYTFGSGTRLTVV.

This chain links TRBV5-1 with TRBJ2-3; 9 bases match TRBD2. Trimming removed 5 bases from V and 0 bases from J; junction bases left unmatched: 10. From germline, CDR1 is SGHRS and CDR2 YFSETQ. This CDR3 comprises 17 residues. CDR3 in amino acids: CASRGLSGGASTDTQYF. In DNA, the CDR3 is TGCGCCAGCAGGGGCCTTAGCGGGGGTGCTAGCACAGATACGCAGTATTTT.

J is TRBJ1-1 and V is TRBV5-1; no clear D. The V end was cut by 2 bases, the J end by 1 base, with 9 bases between. This CDR3 contains 14 residues. CDR1 and CDR2 (germline): SGHRS, YFSETQ. The DNA for the CDR3 is TGCGCCAGCAGCTTTAATTGGGGGAACACTGAAGCTTTCTTT. It yields the protein CASSFNWGNTEAFF.

The V and J genes are TRBV5-1 and TRBJ2-3; D gene uncertain. The CDR3 is 12 amino acids. The V gene's germline CDR1 is SGHRS and CDR2 YFSETQ. The ends were cut back, 3 bases at V and 11 bases at J, with 13 bases in the middle. CDR3 sequence (DNA): TGCGCCAGCAGCTCCGATCTGGTAGGGCAGTATTTT. This gives the protein CASSSDLVGQYF.

The rearrangement uses TRBV19 and TRBJ2-2, with D perhaps TRBD1 (5 bases). The V and J ends lost 6 bases and 4 bases respectively, with 12 bases between them. The CDR3 totals 14 residues. The V gene's germline CDR1 is LNHDA and CDR2 SQIVND (reference sequence). The chain's CDR3 is CASSTDSTTGELFF. The CDR3 nucleotides read TGTGCCAGTAGCACCGACAGTACCACCGGGGAGCTGTTTTTT. The whole variable domain, filled in from reference TRBV19 and TRBJ2-2, reads DGGITQSPKYLFRKEGQNVTLSCEQNLNHDAMYWYRQDPGQGLRLIYYSQIVNDFQKGDIAEGYSVSREKKESFPLTVTSAQKNPTAFYLCASSTDSTTGELFFGEGSRLTVL.

The chain couples TRBV10-3 to TRBJ2-1, with D possibly TRBD1 on 5 matching bases. In germline, CDR1 is ENHRY, CDR2 SYGVKD. The CDR3 length is 13 residues. Trimming took off 4 bases at V and 8 bases at J, with 12 bases between the two ends. The CDR3 sequence is CAISAQGWDEQFF. The CDR3 coding sequence is TGTGCCATCAGTGCTCAGGGTTGGGATGAGCAGTTCTTC.

This clone was counted only a few times. The gene calls are TRBV7-3 and TRBJ2-3, with 9 bases lining up with TRBD2. Germline-derived CDR1 and CDR2 are SGHTA and FQGTGA. V trimming: 5 bases; J trimming: 0 bases; junction bases outside the gene matches: 6. This CDR3 has 16 residues. The CDR3 DNA follows: TGTGCCAGCAGCGTAGGGACTAGCTCTAGCACAGATACGCAGTATTTT. Protein: CASSVGTSSSTDTQYF.

The rearrangement uses TRBV5-6 and TRBJ2-3, with 12 positions matching TRBD2. V shed 3 bases and J 4 bases; nucleotides not matched to a gene: 6. Germline V lookup: CDR1 SGHDT, CDR2 YYEEEE. The CDR3 covers 16 residues. The CDR3 spells CASSSTTSGRPDTQYF. CDR3 sequence (DNA): TGTGCCAGCAGCTCGACTACTAGCGGGAGGCCAGATACGCAGTATTTT. Full variable domain (remainder filled in from reference TRBV5-6 and TRBJ2-3): DAGVTQSPTHLIKTRGQQVTLRCSPKSGHDTVSWYQQALGQGPQFIFQYYEEEERQRGNFPDRFSGHQFPNYSSELNVNALLLGDSALYLCASSSTTSGRPDTQYFGPGTRLTVL.

This chain uses TRBV19 with TRBJ2-5; D may be TRBD1 (5 bases). The V gene's germline CDR1 is LNHDA and CDR2 SQIVND (reference sequence). Trimming cost V 7 bases and J 5 bases, with 14 bases left between them. The CDR3 is 13 amino acids. The CDR3 DNA sequence: TGTGCCAGTAAGGGTCCAGGGCGGGAGACCCAGTACTTC. It encodes CASKGPGRETQYF.

This chain links TRBV30 with TRBJ2-7; 9 bases line up with TRBD2. The germline V gene encodes CDR1 GTSNPN and CDR2 SVGIG (reference sequence). V shed 2 bases and J 2 bases; nucleotides not matched to a gene: 4. The CDR3 runs to 14 residues. The CDR3 spells CAWSLSGRTYEQYF. Here the CDR3 DNA reads TGTGCCTGGAGTCTAAGCGGGAGGACCTACGAGCAGTACTTC.

The chain is built from TRBV6-5 and TRBJ1-2; 8 positions match TRBD1. The CDR3 consists of 13 residues. Per the germline V gene, CDR1 is MNHEY and CDR2 is SVGAGI. The V segment lost 10 bases and the J segment 2 bases; nucleotides outside the gene matches: 6. The CDR3 protein is CATGRGHNYGYTF. The CDR3 DNA is TGTGCCACTGGCAGGGGGCACAACTATGGCTACACCTTC.

This chain links TRBV19 with TRBJ1-5; D call uncertain. CDR1 and CDR2 from the germline V gene are LNHDA and SQIVND (reference sequence). CDR3 length equals 14 residues. V was cut by 9 bases and J by 3 bases, with 15 bases left in between. CDR3 sequence reads: CASPGLAYNQPQHF. DNA of the CDR3: TGTGCCAGCCCCGGGTTGGCGTACAATCAGCCCCAGCATTTT. The whole variable domain, remainder taken from reference TRBV19 and TRBJ1-5, is DGGITQSPKYLFRKEGQNVTLSCEQNLNHDAMYWYRQDPGQGLRLIYYSQIVNDFQKGDIAEGYSVSREKKESFPLTVTSAQKNPTAFYLCASPGLAYNQPQHFGDGTRLSIL.

This rearrangement joins TRBV11-3 to TRBJ1-1; no firm D call. The CDR3 has 13 amino acids. Per the germline V gene, CDR1 is SGHNT and CDR2 is YENEEA. Trimming left V 3 bases short and J 1 base short, with 6 bases between. CDR3 nucleotides: TGTGCCAGCAGCTTCCCCACGAACACTGAAGCTTTCTTT. Encoded protein: CASSFPTNTEAFF.

In regard to this clone: The same CDR3 is also encoded by other DNA sequences in this sample. The V and J genes are TRBV30 and TRBJ1-1; D might be TRBD1 (5 bases). Germline CDR1 and CDR2: GTSNPN and SVGIG (reference sequence). The CDR3 totals 17 residues. V lost 5 bases and J lost 0, with 22 bases in between. The CDR3 is CAWSRRGLSLLNTEAFF. CDR3 DNA: TGTGCCTGGTCACGACGGGGACTGAGCCTATTGAACACTGAAGCTTTCTTT.

This sequence joins TRBV5-4 and TRBJ2-7; TRBD2 agrees at 10 bases. CDR1 and CDR2 from the germline V gene are SGHNT and YYREEE (reference sequence). V was clipped by 4 bases and J by 1 base; unmatched bases: 5. The CDR3 extends over 15 amino acids. In nucleotides, the CDR3 is TGTGCCAGCAGCCCCAGCGGGAGGGGGTCCTACGAGCAGTACTTC. Its translation: CASSPSGRGSYEQYF.

This chain connects TRBV5-6 to TRBJ2-3; D perhaps matches TRBD2 (5 bases). The CDR3 has 14 amino acids. In germline, CDR1 is SGHDT, CDR2 YYEEEE. V lost 2 bases and J 7 bases, leaving 14 bases between the germline ends. Here the CDR3 reads CASSLRGIGYTQYF. In DNA, the CDR3 is TGTGCCAGCAGCTTAAGAGGGATCGGGTATACGCAGTATTTT.

The chain couples TRBV4-1 to TRBJ1-6; TRBD1 agrees at 9 bases. Germline CDR1 reads MGHRA; CDR2 reads YSYEKL. V was clipped by 4 bases and J by 6 bases; unmatched bases: 4. The CDR3 runs to 15 residues. DNA for the CDR3: TGCGCCAGCAGCCTCAGGACAGGGGCTAATTCACCCCTCCACTTT. Translating gives CASSLRTGANSPLHF.

In the case of this clone: The junction departs from the called germline gene at one end, perhaps through a read error. The CDR3 reads CASSFGSGGF. The CDR3 DNA is TGTGCCAGCAGCTTCGGGTCAGGGGGGTTT. This sequence joins TRBV5-8 and TRBJ1-4, with 7 bases matching TRBD1. Germline values: CDR1 SGHTS, CDR2 YDEGEE. This CDR3 contains 10 residues. The full variable domain, rest sourced from reference TRBV5-8 and TRBJ1-4, is EAGVTQSPTHLIKTRGQQATLRCSPISGHTSVYWYQQALGLGLQFLLWYDEGEERNRGNFPPRFSGRQFPNYSSELNVNALELEDSALYLCASSFGSGGFGSGTQLSVL.

The chain links TRBV6-4 to TRBJ1-2; D remains unclear. V lost 11 bases to trimming and J lost 7 bases, with 11 bases between them. Germline V gene sequence: CDR1 MRHNA, CDR2 SNTAGT. The CDR3 length is 10 residues. CDR3 sequence: CASPRVGYTF. CDR3 in DNA: TGTGCCTCCCCCCGTGTTGGCTACACCTTC.

The chain couples TRBV30 to TRBJ1-4; a weak D match, TRBD1 (6 bases). This CDR3 comprises 14 residues. V was clipped by 7 bases and J by 3 bases, with 15 bases between them. The germline gives CDR1 GTSNPN, CDR2 SVGIG (reference sequence). This chain's CDR3 is CASSKGVANEKLFF. CDR3 bases: TGTGCCTCCTCGAAGGGGGTAGCTAATGAAAAACTGTTTTTT.

J is TRBJ1-2 and V is TRBV2; 7 bases match TRBD1. The CDR3 is 15 amino acids. Trimming at V came to 6 bases and at J to 3 bases, leaving 10 bases not matched to a gene. From germline, CDR1 is SNHLY and CDR2 FYNNEI. In DNA form, the CDR3 reads TGTGCCAGCAGGATCGGGGCAGGGGGTGACTATGGCTACACCTTC. Protein sequence: CASRIGAGGDYGYTF.

This clone occurred a few times. The J gene is TRBJ2-2, the V gene TRBV5-1; D might be TRBD1 or TRBD2, each matching 6 bases. CDR1 is SGHRS and CDR2 is YFSETQ in the germline V gene. Trimming took off 0 bases at V and 6 bases at J, with 12 bases between the two ends. The CDR3 totals 15 residues. This CDR3 reads CASSLVGGPAGELFF. CDR3 in DNA: TGCGCCAGCAGCTTGGTCGGGGGCCCGGCCGGGGAGCTGTTTTTT.

This sequence joins TRBV28 and TRBJ2-7, with 10 bases lining up with TRBD2. Germline V gene data show CDR1 as MDHEN and CDR2 as SYDVKM. This CDR3 comprises 14 residues. J gave up 5 bases and V 8 bases, and 9 bases lay outside the gene matches. CDR3 DNA sequence: TGTGCCAGCGGATCAGCGGGAGGGCCCGACGAGCAGTACTTC. Encoded protein: CASGSAGGPDEQYF. The full variable domain, rest sourced from reference TRBV28 and TRBJ2-7, is DVKVTQSSRYLVKRTGEKVFLECVQDMDHENMFWYRQDPGLGLRLIYFSYDVKMKEKGDIPEGYSVSREKKERFSLILESASTNQTSMYLCASGSAGGPDEQYFGPGTRLTVT.